Listed here are 28 T cell receptor beta chains from one sample, sequenced in a study of shared clonotypes between healthy human individuals. Data came from immunoSEQ multiplex PCR; TCRdb stores just in-frame clones and leaves some out. Seen here are about 2.4 million clones, 90% to 95% observed once, and the top ten hold over 0.12%. Sequencing was carried out using naive CD4+ T cells sorted from blood. As to subset: CD45RA+ positively selected. These receptors were obtained from a man aged 18 to 30 in good health.

The chain couples TRBV10-2 to TRBJ2-3; 9 bases are shared with TRBD2. The ends lost 8 bases at V and 4 bases at J; junction bases unmatched: 4. The CDR3 has 13 amino acids. CDR1 WSHSY and CDR2 SAAADI come from the germline V gene. The CDR3 nucleotides read TGCGCCAGCGAGCGGGGGGCATCAGATACGCAGTATTTT. This gives the protein CASERGASDTQYF.

The V gene is TRBV19, the J gene TRBJ1-5; 7 bases fit TRBD1. With 6 bases clipped from V and 9 bases from J, the junction kept 8 bases outside the gene matches. There are 13 residues in the CDR3. The germline V gene encodes CDR1 LNHDA and CDR2 SQIVND (reference sequence). CDR3 DNA: TGTGCCAGTAGCGACACAGGGGATCTGCCCCAGCATTTT. Translation: CASSDTGDLPQHF.

CDR3 nucleotide sequence: TGTGCTAGTGGTTTGGTACTTGGGACGGATAGCAATCAGCCCCAGCATTTT. The encoded protein is CASGLVLGTDSNQPQHF. The chain joins TRBV12-5 to TRBJ1-5; weak D call: TRBD1 (5 bases). The CDR3 runs to 17 residues. Per germline, CDR1 LGHNT and CDR2 FRNRAP. The V gene lost 0 bases and the J gene lost 0 bases, with 12 bases spanning the gap.

The chain recombines TRBV4-3 with TRBJ2-7; TRBD1 matches at 9 bases. This CDR3 comprises 15 residues. V was clipped by 2 bases and J by 2 bases; unmatched bases: 4. Germline loops: CDR1 LGHNA, CDR2 YSLEER. CDR3: CASSQPRQGAYEQYF. The CDR3 DNA follows: TGCGCCAGCAGCCAACCGAGACAGGGGGCCTACGAGCAGTACTTC.

The CDR3 nucleotides are TGTGCCAGCAGTTTCCCCCGGGAAGACTGGGAGCTGTTTTTT. Translated: CASSFPREDWELFF. The V gene is TRBV21-1, the J gene TRBJ2-2; TRBD2, as called in the table, went unchecked against the DNA. TRBV21-1 is a known pseudogene. This CDR3 comprises 14 residues.

The V and J genes are TRBV10-1 and TRBJ2-3; D not certain. The CDR3 length is 14 residues. Germline loops: CDR1 WNHNN, CDR2 SYGVQD (reference sequence). V was pared by 5 bases and J by 2 bases, with 11 bases between. The CDR3 coding sequence is TGCGCCAGCAGTCTCGGCATCACCACAGATACGCAGTATTTT. This encodes CASSLGITTDTQYF.

The chain has TRBV18 and TRBJ2-2; 9 bases match TRBD2. With 2 bases clipped from V and 4 bases from J, the junction kept 5 bases outside the gene matches. Germline V CDR1 and CDR2: KGHSH, LQKENI. The CDR3 runs to 16 residues. CDR3 coding DNA: TGTGCCAGCTCACCAAATCTAGCGGGGATCACCGGGGAGCTGTTTTTT. Translating gives CASSPNLAGITGELFF.

This clone showed up just once. This chain connects TRBV10-3 to TRBJ1-2; D not resolved. The germline V gene encodes CDR1 ENHRY and CDR2 SYGVKD. CDR3 length: 14 amino acids. Trimming pared 0 bases from V and 4 bases from J, leaving 9 bases between. The CDR3: CAISESKGPYGYTF. The CDR3 DNA follows: TGTGCCATCAGTGAGTCTAAGGGTCCCTATGGCTACACCTTC.

The gene calls are TRBV6-1 and TRBJ2-2; weak D call: TRBD2 (5 bases). Between the trimmed V and J ends, which lost 9 bases and 0 bases, there was a span of 14 bases. This CDR3 is built from 15 residues. In germline, CDR1 is MNHNS, CDR2 SASEGT. This CDR3 reads CASRKDFTNTGELFF. Here the CDR3 DNA reads TGTGCCAGTAGGAAGGACTTTACGAACACCGGGGAGCTGTTTTTT.

This clone came up once. CDR3 in DNA: TGTGCCAGCAGTTCCGTGACAGAACAGAGGGGTGAGCAGTTCTTC. It codes for CASSSVTEQRGEQFF. J is TRBJ2-1 and V is TRBV6-5; D tentatively reads TRBD1 or TRBD2 (5 bases each). CDR3 length: 15 amino acids. From germline, CDR1 is MNHEY and CDR2 SVGAGI. V dropped 4 bases and J dropped 9 bases, with 19 bases sitting between them.

The chain carries TRBV28 and TRBJ1-1, with a tentative D call TRBD1 (5 bases). The length of the CDR3 is 15 residues. Germline V CDR1 and CDR2: MDHEN, SYDVKM. V was trimmed by 2 bases and J by 7 bases, leaving 17 bases between them. CDR3 DNA: TGTGCCAGCAGTTTAATCAGGGCTTCACGGGGTGAAGCTTTCTTT. Translated, it gives CASSLIRASRGEAFF.

Comment on this clone: Other nucleotide sequences from this sample produce the same CDR3. The chain is built from TRBV5-1 and TRBJ2-7; TRBD1 matches at 8 bases. Looked up from germline, CDR1 is SGHRS and CDR2 is YFSETQ. The ends lost 0 bases at V and 5 bases at J; junction bases unmatched: 1. This CDR3 contains 13 residues. The CDR3 nucleotides read TGCGCCAGCAGCTTGGACAGGGGGGACGAGCAGTACTTC. Amino acids: CASSLDRGDEQYF.

The rearrangement joins TRBV11-2 to TRBJ2-7, with 9 bases aligning to TRBD2. V lost 5 bases, J lost 5 bases, and 13 bases stayed unmatched. CDR1 is SGHAT and CDR2 is FQNNGV in the germline V gene. This CDR3 spans 16 amino acids. DNA of the CDR3: TGTGCCAGCAGCCGAAGCGGGGGGAGCCCTAGCGACGAGCAGTACTTC. Amino acids: CASSRSGGSPSDEQYF.

The V gene is TRBV5-5, the J gene TRBJ1-4, with 7 bases fitting TRBD1. From germline, CDR1 is SGHKS and CDR2 YYEKEE (reference sequence). V shed 6 bases and J 6 bases; nucleotides not matched to a gene: 11. The CDR3 is 15 residues long. CDR3 coding DNA: TGTGCCAGCACCGAATCGGGCGGACAGGATGAAAAACTGTTTTTT. Amino acid sequence: CASTESGGQDEKLFF.

This clone was recorded once. The chain uses TRBV6-6 and TRBJ2-7; the match to TRBD1 covers 7 bases. Per the germline V gene, CDR1 is MNHNY and CDR2 is SVGAGI (reference sequence). V trimming: 2 bases; J trimming: 4 bases; junction bases outside the gene matches: 5. The CDR3 length is 14 residues. CDR3 residues: CASSYIRGLYEQYF. Written as DNA, the CDR3 is TGTGCCAGCAGTTACATCAGGGGGTTATACGAGCAGTACTTC.

The chain employs TRBV11-3 and TRBJ2-1; 7 bases agree with TRBD1. CDR1 and CDR2 from the germline V gene are SGHNT and YENEEA. The CDR3 runs 13 residues. The J segment lost 10 bases and the V segment lost 1 base, leaving 4 bases of the junction unmatched. The CDR3 loop reads CASSLGDSTEQFF. CDR3 in DNA: TGTGCCAGCAGCTTAGGGGACAGCACGGAGCAGTTCTTC.

The gene calls are TRBV9 and TRBJ1-4, with 7 bases identical to TRBD1. The CDR3 extends over 16 amino acids. Germline CDR1 is SGDLS and CDR2 is YYNGEE. V shed 4 bases and J 1 base; nucleotides not matched to a gene: 7. CDR3 protein: CASSSGTVLTNEKLFF. The CDR3 DNA is TGTGCCAGCAGCAGCGGGACAGTTCTAACTAATGAAAAACTGTTTTTT.

The genes are TRBV2 and TRBJ2-1; TRBD1 aligns across 9 bases. The V segment lost 5 bases and the J segment 7 bases; nucleotides outside the gene matches: 3. This CDR3 has 13 amino acids. Germline loops: CDR1 SNHLY, CDR2 FYNNEI. CDR3 sequence (DNA): TGTGCCAGCAGTTGGACAGGGGTTAATGAGCAGTTCTTC. This gives the protein CASSWTGVNEQFF.

This chain uses TRBV2 with TRBJ1-2; D unclear. V lost 1 base and J lost 4, with 10 bases in between. The germline V gene has CDR1 SNHLY and CDR2 FYNNEI. The CDR3 runs 14 residues. CDR3 DNA: TGTGCCAGCAGTGAAGGGTACCGACTCTATGGCTACACCTTC. It specifies CASSEGYRLYGYTF.

This clone was seen once. The chain couples TRBV28 to TRBJ2-6; tentative D call: TRBD1 (6 bases). Germline V CDR1 and CDR2: MDHEN, SYDVKM. Trimming removed 7 bases at V and 0 bases at J, with 13 bases between. The CDR3 runs 16 residues. The CDR3 DNA reads as TGTGCCAGCAAGCAGGGGCTGAGCTCTGGGGCCAACGTCCTGACTTTC. This translates into CASKQGLSSGANVLTF.

The CDR3 nucleotides read TGCAGCGTTGTGTGGGGGGCTTCGGGCGAGCAGTACTTC. Amino acid sequence: CSVVWGASGEQYF. This chain connects TRBV29-1 to TRBJ2-7; either TRBD1 or TRBD2 may supply D (6 bases each). Germline-derived CDR1 and CDR2 are SQVTM and ANQGSEA. Between the trimmed V and J ends, which lost 4 bases and 6 bases, there was a span of 16 bases. This CDR3 has 13 amino acids.

To note about this clone: The sample contains more than one DNA sequence encoding this CDR3. The V and J genes are TRBV5-1 and TRBJ2-3; D gene ambiguous. Germline V gene sequence: CDR1 SGHRS, CDR2 YFSETQ. V gave up 0 bases and J gave up 0 bases, with 8 bases separating them. CDR3 size: 15 residues. CDR3 DNA: TGCGCCAGCAGCTTGGGACTCTCGAGCACAGATACGCAGTATTTT. The encoded protein is CASSLGLSSTDTQYF.

The chain combines TRBV6-1 with TRBJ2-5; TRBD2 matches at 7 bases. Losses at the gene ends were 8 bases for V and 2 bases for J; bases not matched to a gene: 8. Germline values: CDR1 MNHNS, CDR2 SASEGT. The CDR3 is 14 residues long. The CDR3 loop reads CASRRGRTQETQYF. DNA for the CDR3: TGTGCCAGCCGGCGGGGGAGGACTCAAGAGACCCAGTACTTC.

CDR3 residues: CASSYRGSYDEQYF. CDR3 sequence (DNA): TGTGCCAGCAGTTACAGAGGGAGTTACGACGAGCAGTACTTC. This chain links TRBV6-5 with TRBJ2-7; TRBD2 might be the D (5 bases). The CDR3 extends over 14 amino acids. Trimming removed 2 bases at V and 5 bases at J, with 13 bases between. The V gene's germline CDR1 is MNHEY and CDR2 SVGAGI.

With respect to this clone: The same CDR3 is also encoded by other DNA sequences in this sample. The chain is built from TRBV18 and TRBJ2-3; D is uncertain. CDR3 length: 12 amino acids. Germline CDR1 KGHSH, CDR2 LQKENI. V lost 6 bases and J lost 0, with 4 bases in between. CDR3 in amino acids: CASSLSTDTQYF. The DNA of the CDR3 is TGTGCCAGCTCCCTGAGCACAGATACGCAGTATTTT.

V is TRBV7-9 and J is TRBJ1-4; the match to TRBD1 covers 8 bases. Trimming took 5 bases from V and 5 from J; bases not matched to a gene: 7. The CDR3 extends over 15 amino acids. The germline V gene has CDR1 SEHNR and CDR2 FQNEAQ (reference sequence). This CDR3 reads CASSLGTGVNEKLFF. The CDR3 region has the DNA TGTGCCAGCAGCCTAGGGACAGGTGTCAATGAAAAACTGTTTTTT. The full variable domain, rest sourced from reference TRBV7-9 and TRBJ1-4, is DTGVSQNPRHKITKRGQNVTFRCDPISEHNRLYWYRQTLGQGPEFLTYFQNEAQLEKSRLLSDRFSAERPKGSFSTLEIQRTEQGDSAMYLCASSLGTGVNEKLFFGSGTQLSVL.

This chain joins TRBV5-1 and TRBJ1-2; 7 nucleotides agree with TRBD1. V was clipped by 3 bases and J by 2 bases; unmatched bases: 7. Germline CDR1 and CDR2: SGHRS and YFSETQ. The CDR3 length is 15 residues. The CDR3, as DNA: TGCGCCAGCAGCTGGAGGGACAGTTCAAACTATGGCTACACCTTC. Translated, it gives CASSWRDSSNYGYTF.

V usage is TRBV7-2 and J usage is TRBJ2-3; 11 bases align to TRBD2. The CDR3 totals 12 residues. CDR1 and CDR2 (germline): SGHTA, FQGNSA. Trimming cost V 6 bases and J 12 bases; bases outside gene matches: 5. The chain's CDR3 is CASSLAGGQQYF. DNA for the CDR3: TGTGCCAGCAGTCTAGCGGGGGGCCAACAGTATTTT.